These T cell receptor beta chains were read from a single sample in a study of shared clonotypes between healthy human individuals. The assay was immunoSEQ multiplex PCR, and TCRdb's table has in-frame clones only and misses some. The table shows millions of clones, with approximately 92% occurring only once. The sample consisted of naive CD4+ T cells sorted from blood. These receptors all stem from a man between 18 and 29 years old in good health. Both conserved end residues are part of each CDR3.

j_call	v_call	cdr3_aa
TRBJ2-7	TRBV30	CAWIRQGGYEQYF
TRBJ1-2	TRBV30	CAYRTGVGYTF
TRBJ1-5	TRBV6-6	CATWTVNQPQHF
TRBJ2-6	TRBV7-6	CASSLEAGANVLTF
TRBJ2-2	TRBV7-6	CASSQTPGELFF
TRBJ2-7	TRBV4-3	CASSRDWSTHYEQYF
TRBJ1-3	TRBV12-5	CASGLFGNFLSGNTIYF
TRBJ2-5	TRBV10-3	CAISGTESAGGPRQETQYF
TRBJ2-5	TRBV18	CASSPPGSETQYF
TRBJ1-5	TRBV5-3	CARSLRDRENSNQPQHF
TRBJ1-2	TRBV30	CAWSGTGRAYGYTF
TRBJ1-5	TRBV28	CASSLRGHNQPQHF
TRBJ1-2	TRBV19	CASSNMGESYGYTF
TRBJ1-1	TRBV9	CASSLTGNTEAFF
TRBJ2-3	TRBV28	CASSLDRGRYTDTQYF
TRBJ2-5	TRBV28	CASSFASRQETQYF
TRBJ2-5	TRBV2	CASSPGTGWETQYF
TRBJ2-4	TRBV5-4	CASSLEWSWPIF
TRBJ2-5	TRBV7-7	CASRRAGGETQYF
TRBJ1-2	TRBV7-9	CASSRGEVTNYGYTF
TRBJ2-7	TRBV10-1	CASSLQGRRGYEQYF
TRBJ1-4	TRBV19	CASRNLWGQKATNEKLFF
TRBJ2-1	TRBV7-9	CASSLAGVSEQFF
TRBJ1-1	TRBV20-1	CSGGVNTEAFF
TRBJ1-5	TRBV4-1	CASSQGDQPQHF
TRBJ1-5	TRBV7-2	CASSLGYSNQPQHF
TRBJ2-7	TRBV4-1	CASSQDPSGRASYEQYF
TRBJ1-2	TRBV5-6	CASSLRQLKGGYTF
TRBJ2-5	TRBV6-5	CASSYSNSGGQETQYF
TRBJ2-3	TRBV11-2	CASSSTGQRTDTQYF
TRBJ1-3	TRBV19	CASNRDPGGGNTIYF
TRBJ2-1	TRBV6-1	CASSVQYNEQFF
TRBJ2-5	TRBV6-5	CASREVGTQYF
TRBJ1-5	TRBV19	CASSIGGLGNQPQHF
TRBJ2-7	TRBV7-9	CASSPNGQGSHEQYF
TRBJ2-1	TRBV11-2	CASSMTSGRSYNEQFF
TRBJ1-1	TRBV28	CASSLSGLEAFF
TRBJ2-7	TRBV10-3	CAISVSGAGNYEQYF
TRBJ2-7	TRBV11-3	CASSLDGGEQYF
TRBJ2-2	TRBV30	CAWSPTGGGELFF
TRBJ2-3	TRBV19	CASSTGTLRGDTQYF
TRBJ2-2	TRBV7-8	CASSSLAGTAGELFF
TRBJ2-2	TRBV19	CASSIGSRTSGRFANTGELFF
TRBJ1-4	TRBV7-9	CASSLGAGRWATNEKLFF
TRBJ2-7	TRBV5-4	CASSPNSYEQYF
TRBJ1-1	TRBV19	CASKVGGQVNTEAFF
TRBJ2-3	TRBV10-3	CAISDSAGGRDTQYF
TRBJ2-1	TRBV29-1	CSVGGLGRYNEQFF